This T cell receptor (beta chain) was identified in a study of T cell repertoires in cytomegalovirus infection. Looking at the study overall: It was recently identified HLA-C-restricted and well-studied HLA-B-restricted CMV epitopes that the study used. General observations from the study: HLA-C-restricted CMV clonotypes gave the most frequent clonotype in two of eight donors.

For this clonotype: No antigen is known for it.

TCRdb called the reads again in MiXCR, with one record for every CDR3 protein. The repertoire holds about 150,000 distinct CDR3 sequences, about 31% seen once, with roughly 47% in the top ten. With 1 base removed from V and 2 bases from J, the gap between germline ends came to 13 bases. CDR1 is LNHDA and CDR2 is SQIVND in the germline V gene (reference sequence). CDR3 length equals 16 residues. This receptor was taken from a human donor in good health (CMV status not recorded). Some clones in this sample may be carry-over from other donors' samples. The chain is built from TRBV19 and TRBJ2-3; tentative D call: TRBD2 (5 bases). The specimen was CD8+ T cells from cultured PBMCs, collected from culture after CMV antigen stimulation. CDR3 residues: CASSIGGRSATDTQYF. In DNA, the CDR3 is TGTGCCAGTAGTATAGGAGGGCGTTCGGCCACAGATACGCAGTATTTT.